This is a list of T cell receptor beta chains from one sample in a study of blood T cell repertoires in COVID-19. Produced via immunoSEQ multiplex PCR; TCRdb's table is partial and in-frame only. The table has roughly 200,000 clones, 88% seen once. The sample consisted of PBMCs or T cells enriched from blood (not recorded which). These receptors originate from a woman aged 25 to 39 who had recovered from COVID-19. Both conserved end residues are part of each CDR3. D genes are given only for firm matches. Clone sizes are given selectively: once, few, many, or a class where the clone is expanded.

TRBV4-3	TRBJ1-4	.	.	TGCGCCAGCAGCCAAACCGTAGTGCTGGGGGGAACTAATGAAAAACTGTTTTTT	CASSQTVVLGGTNEKLFF
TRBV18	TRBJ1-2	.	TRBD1	TGTGCCAGCTCACTTTCGCTACAGGGGGCGTATGGCTACACCTTC	CASSLSLQGAYGYTF
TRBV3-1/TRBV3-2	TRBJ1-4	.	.	TGTGCCAGCAGCCAAGATCGGGGGGCTGGTGAAAAACTGTTTTTT	CASSQDRGAGEKLFF
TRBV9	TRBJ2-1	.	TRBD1	TGTGCCAGCAGCAAGGGACAGGGGTGGCGCAATGAGCAGTTCTTC	CASSKGQGWRNEQFF
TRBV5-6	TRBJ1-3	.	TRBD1	TGTGCCAGCAGCTCGCTACAGGGGGCGTATGGAAACACCATATATTTT	CASSSLQGAYGNTIYF
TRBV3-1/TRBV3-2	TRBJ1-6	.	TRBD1	TGTGCCAGCAGCCAAGGAGGACAGGGGGGAAGTTCACCCCTCCACTTT	CASSQGGQGGSSPLHF
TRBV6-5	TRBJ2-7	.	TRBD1	TGTGCCAGCAGTTATCCTAGGACAGGGATCTACGAGCAGTACTTC	CASSYPRTGIYEQYF
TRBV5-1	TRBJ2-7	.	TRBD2	TGCGCCAGCAGCTCCTCTAGCGGGGGGGCCTCATTTATCTACGAGCAGTACTTC	CASSSSSGGASFIYEQYF
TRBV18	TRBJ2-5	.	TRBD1	TGTGCCAGCTCACGACAGGGGTTTCAAGAGACCCAGTACTTC	CASSRQGFQETQYF
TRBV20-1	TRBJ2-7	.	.	TGCAGTGCTAGTGCTCAGGGAAGGAGGGGACCTCAGTACTTC	CSASAQGRRGPQYF
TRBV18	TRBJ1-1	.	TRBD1	TGTGCCAGCTCACCGCAGGCAGGGGGCTTGGCTGAAGCTTTCTTT	CASSPQAGGLAEAFF
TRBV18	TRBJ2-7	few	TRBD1	TGTGCCAGCTCACTTACTACAGGGGGCTCCGCCTACGAGCAGTACTTC	CASSLTTGGSAYEQYF
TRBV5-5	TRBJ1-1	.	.	TGTGCCAGCAGCCGAGTTTCCGCATCCTGGAACACTGAAGCTTTCTTT	CASSRVSASWNTEAFF
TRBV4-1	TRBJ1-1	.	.	TGCGCCAGCAGCCGCCTTGGGTGGGCCACTGAAGCTTTCTTT	CASSRLGWATEAFF
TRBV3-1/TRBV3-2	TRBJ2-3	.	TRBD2	TGTGCCAGCAGCCAACGTACTAGCGGGGGGGGGTCAGATACGCAGTATTTT	CASSQRTSGGGSDTQYF
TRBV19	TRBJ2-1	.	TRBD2	TGTGCCAGTAGTGATGGGGCTAGCGGTAACAATGAGCAGTTCTTC	CASSDGASGNNEQFF
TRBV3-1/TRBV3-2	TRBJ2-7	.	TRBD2	TGTGCCAGCAGCCAAGTTGTCGGGGGGGTCTACGAGCAGTACTTC	CASSQVVGGVYEQYF